This T cell receptor beta chain was sequenced in a study of shared clonotypes between healthy human individuals. The naive CD8 subset, CD45RO-negative cells positively selected for CCR7, excluded terminally differentiated effector memory CD45RA+ cells. Sequencing was performed with immunoSEQ multiplex PCR; in TCRdb, only in-frame clones are kept and a portion is missing. The profile shows about 2 million clones, about 95% of them singletons. Specimen: naive CD8+ T cells sorted from blood. This receptor was obtained from a man between 18 and 29 years old in good health.

The CDR3 is CASSYSLGDGAEAFF. CDR3 coding DNA: TGTGCCAGCAGTTACTCGTTGGGCGACGGGGCTGAAGCTTTCTTT. The V call is TRBV6-5, the J call TRBJ1-1; the D is unclear. The CDR3 runs 15 residues. In germline, CDR1 is MNHEY, CDR2 SVGAGI. The V gene lost 0 bases and the J gene lost 6 bases, with 14 bases spanning the gap.